This note documents a single T cell receptor beta chain sequence. The CDR3 consists of 13 residues. Germline trimming cut 4 bases from V and 4 bases from J; bases unmatched to any gene: 1. Germline V gene lookup returns CDR1 MRHNA and CDR2 SNTAGT. This specimen belongs to a study of blood T cell repertoires in COVID-19. Per the authors' pipeline: Reference gene primers were amplified, and this amplification served to estimate nucleated cell counts. Sequencing was performed with immunoSEQ multiplex PCR; in TCRdb, only in-frame clones are kept and a portion is missing. For V, J and clone size, that table is used; D and trimming come from the DNA. The repertoire has 110,000 or so clones, 84% of them found once; the top ten carry under 7%.

V and J are TRBV6-4 and TRBJ1-1, with 9 nucleotides matching TRBD1. The material sequenced was peripheral blood. This receptor was taken from a woman aged 45-60 years with acute or convalescent COVID-19. The CDR3 sequence: CASSATGGTEAFF. The CDR3 DNA reads TGTGCCAGCAGTGCGACAGGGGGCACTGAAGCTTTCTTT.